This is a list of T cell receptor beta chains from one sample in a study of T cell repertoires in cytomegalovirus infection. These receptors are not linked to any known antigen. TCRdb used MiXCR to reprocess the reads, holding one entry per CDR3 protein. Of about 85,000 distinct CDR3 sequences listed, 45% to 50% are singletons. The sequencing here drew on CD8+ T cells from cultured PBMCs, taken from culture after CMV antigen stimulation. Receptors originate from a human donor in good health (CMV status not recorded). Some clones in this sample may be carry-over from other donors' samples. Both conserved end residues are part of each CDR3. The order of the fields is V gene, clone size, J gene, D gene, CDR3 protein, CDR3 DNA. The D gene is left open where the match is weak. Rows give clone size only sometimes, using once, few, many, or a class for an expanded clone.

v_call: TRBV28; clone_size: -; j_call: TRBJ2-5; d_call: -; cdr3_aa: CASSFYGDSETQYF; cdr3_nt: TGTGCCAGCAGTTTTTATGGGGATTCGGAGACCCAGTACTTC
v_call: TRBV9; clone_size: -; j_call: TRBJ2-1; d_call: -; cdr3_aa: CASSVERGLRGYEQFF; cdr3_nt: TGTGCCAGCAGCGTAGAGAGGGGGCTTCGGGGGTATGAGCAGTTCTTC
v_call: TRBV11-2; clone_size: few; j_call: TRBJ2-1; d_call: -; cdr3_aa: CASSLGRDYNEQFF; cdr3_nt: TGTGCCAGCAGCTTAGGGAGAGACTACAATGAGCAGTTCTTC
v_call: TRBV20-1; clone_size: -; j_call: TRBJ1-1; d_call: -; cdr3_aa: CSAAGTGSTEAFF; cdr3_nt: TGCAGTGCCGCCGGGACTGGGAGCACTGAAGCTTTCTTT
v_call: TRBV7-3; clone_size: -; j_call: TRBJ2-5; d_call: -; cdr3_aa: CASSLTANDLETQYF; cdr3_nt: TGTGCCAGCAGCTTAACGGCTAACGACTTGGAGACCCAGTACTTC
v_call: TRBV15; clone_size: few; j_call: TRBJ2-7; d_call: -; cdr3_aa: CATSRPEGYEQYF; cdr3_nt: TGTGCCACCAGCCGACCGGAGGGCTACGAGCAGTACTTC
v_call: TRBV7-3; clone_size: -; j_call: TRBJ2-2; d_call: -; cdr3_aa: CASRFQGTYTGELFF; cdr3_nt: TGTGCCAGCAGGTTTCAGGGTACTTACACCGGGGAGCTGTTTTTT
v_call: TRBV19; clone_size: -; j_call: TRBJ1-5; d_call: -; cdr3_aa: CASKVREYSPQHF; cdr3_nt: TGTGCCAGTAAAGTCAGGGAGTATTCGCCCCAGCATTTT
v_call: TRBV7-4; clone_size: once; j_call: TRBJ2-6; d_call: -; cdr3_aa: CASSLDGGPISGANVLTF; cdr3_nt: TGTGCCAGCAGCTTAGATGGGGGTCCCATCTCTGGGGCCAACGTCCTGACTTTC
v_call: TRBV20-1; clone_size: -; j_call: TRBJ1-1; d_call: -; cdr3_aa: CSARVQENTEAFF; cdr3_nt: TGCAGTGCTAGAGTGCAGGAGAACACTGAAGCTTTCTTT
v_call: TRBV7-3; clone_size: few; j_call: TRBJ2-1; d_call: TRBD1; cdr3_aa: CASSLKGGTGLDNEQFF; cdr3_nt: TGTGCCAGCAGCTTAAAAGGCGGGACAGGGTTGGACAATGAGCAGTTCTTC
v_call: TRBV4-2; clone_size: few; j_call: TRBJ2-5; d_call: TRBD2; cdr3_aa: CASSRSRTSGEQETQYF; cdr3_nt: TGTGCCAGCAGCCGAAGTCGGACTAGCGGGGAACAAGAGACCCAGTACTTC
v_call: TRBV28; clone_size: few; j_call: TRBJ2-1; d_call: TRBD2; cdr3_aa: CASSFSGRAAEQFF; cdr3_nt: TGTGCCAGCAGTTTTAGCGGGAGGGCCGCTGAGCAGTTCTTC
v_call: TRBV29-1; clone_size: -; j_call: TRBJ2-7; d_call: -; cdr3_aa: CSVGLESSEQYF; cdr3_nt: TGCAGCGTAGGGCTCGAATCTTCCGAGCAGTACTTC
v_call: TRBV7-2; clone_size: many; j_call: TRBJ2-2; d_call: TRBD1; cdr3_aa: CARTGQGNTGELFF; cdr3_nt: TGTGCCAGGACAGGACAGGGGAACACCGGGGAGCTGTTTTTT
v_call: TRBV10-3; clone_size: -; j_call: TRBJ2-6; d_call: -; cdr3_aa: CAISPGITGANVLTF; cdr3_nt: TGTGCCATCAGTCCCGGGATTACAGGGGCCAACGTCCTGACTTTC
v_call: TRBV27; clone_size: few; j_call: TRBJ1-5; d_call: -; cdr3_aa: CASSFRGRDQPQHF; cdr3_nt: TGTGCCAGCAGTTTTCGGGGGAGGGATCAGCCCCAGCATTTT
v_call: TRBV7-4; clone_size: -; j_call: TRBJ1-1; d_call: TRBD1; cdr3_aa: CASSPSGTGGTEAFF; cdr3_nt: TGTGCCAGCAGCCCAAGCGGGACAGGGGGCACTGAAGCTTTCTTT
v_call: TRBV7-4; clone_size: -; j_call: TRBJ2-3; d_call: TRBD2; cdr3_aa: CASSGSRLAGVRTDTQYF; cdr3_nt: TGTGCCAGCAGCGGATCCCGACTAGCGGGAGTCCGGACAGATACGCAGTATTTT
v_call: TRBV27; clone_size: -; j_call: TRBJ2-7; d_call: -; cdr3_aa: CASSSLSNEQYF; cdr3_nt: TGTGCCAGCAGTTCCCTGTCCAACGAGCAGTACTTC
v_call: TRBV10-3; clone_size: -; j_call: TRBJ2-1; d_call: -; cdr3_aa: CAISDDTSDEQFF; cdr3_nt: TGTGCCATCAGTGATGACACAAGCGATGAGCAGTTCTTC
v_call: TRBV20-1; clone_size: few; j_call: TRBJ2-3; d_call: -; cdr3_aa: CSARLRGLGTDTQYF; cdr3_nt: TGCAGTGCTAGACTCCGGGGCCTCGGCACAGATACGCAGTATTTT
v_call: TRBV7-8; clone_size: many; j_call: TRBJ2-7; d_call: -; cdr3_aa: CASSRVGEQYF; cdr3_nt: TGTGCCAGCAGCCGTGTGGGGGAGCAGTACTTC
v_call: TRBV29-1; clone_size: -; j_call: TRBJ1-2; d_call: -; cdr3_aa: CSVEDRAAKHIYGYTF; cdr3_nt: TGCAGCGTTGAAGATCGGGCAGCCAAACACATCTATGGCTACACCTTC
v_call: TRBV20-1; clone_size: few; j_call: TRBJ2-1; d_call: -; cdr3_aa: CSARDQDRSGYNEQFF; cdr3_nt: TGCAGTGCTAGAGATCAAGACAGGTCGGGCTACAATGAGCAGTTCTTC
v_call: TRBV20-1; clone_size: -; j_call: TRBJ2-7; d_call: -; cdr3_aa: CSARDPSALLYEQYF; cdr3_nt: TGCAGTGCTAGAGACCCTAGCGCGTTACTATACGAGCAGTACTTC
v_call: TRBV24-1; clone_size: -; j_call: TRBJ1-5; d_call: TRBD1; cdr3_aa: CATSDSGQAEQWPQHF; cdr3_nt: TGTGCCACCAGTGATTCCGGACAGGCCGAGCAGTGGCCCCAGCATTTT
v_call: TRBV7-4; clone_size: once; j_call: TRBJ1-1; d_call: TRBD1; cdr3_aa: CASSPAGQGLVTEAFF; cdr3_nt: TGTGCCAGCAGCCCAGCGGGACAGGGATTGGTCACTGAAGCTTTCTTT
v_call: TRBV19; clone_size: -; j_call: TRBJ1-1; d_call: TRBD1; cdr3_aa: CASSSTDRGGTEAFF; cdr3_nt: TGTGCCAGTAGTTCGACGGACAGGGGAGGCACTGAAGCTTTCTTT
v_call: TRBV6-5; clone_size: few; j_call: TRBJ1-5; d_call: -; cdr3_aa: CASRLGVDQPQHF; cdr3_nt: TGTGCCAGCAGGTTGGGGGTGGATCAGCCCCAGCATTTT
v_call: TRBV7-9; clone_size: -; j_call: TRBJ2-5; d_call: TRBD1; cdr3_aa: CASSSMRTGIEETQYF; cdr3_nt: TGTGCCAGCAGCTCCATGAGGACAGGGATAGAAGAGACCCAGTACTTC
v_call: TRBV28; clone_size: once; j_call: TRBJ2-7; d_call: TRBD2; cdr3_aa: CASSLFPSLAGGSEQYF; cdr3_nt: TGTGCCAGCAGTTTATTCCCCTCACTAGCGGGAGGAAGTGAGCAGTACTTC
v_call: TRBV7-2; clone_size: -; j_call: TRBJ2-1; d_call: TRBD2; cdr3_aa: CASSSLAGGPNEQFF; cdr3_nt: TGTGCCAGCAGTTCCCTAGCGGGAGGGCCGAATGAGCAGTTCTTC
v_call: TRBV19; clone_size: -; j_call: TRBJ2-1; d_call: -; cdr3_aa: CASSIGGPYNEQFF; cdr3_nt: TGTGCCAGTAGTATTGGAGGACCCTACAATGAGCAGTTCTTC
v_call: TRBV19; clone_size: few; j_call: TRBJ2-1; d_call: TRBD2; cdr3_aa: CASSIAAGGHNEQFF; cdr3_nt: TGTGCCAGTAGTATAGCAGCGGGAGGGCACAATGAGCAGTTCTTC
v_call: TRBV7-9; clone_size: few; j_call: TRBJ2-4; d_call: -; cdr3_aa: CASSGPRLAKNIQYF; cdr3_nt: TGTGCCAGCAGCGGACCAAGACTAGCCAAAAACATTCAGTACTTC
v_call: TRBV7-8; clone_size: many; j_call: TRBJ2-3; d_call: TRBD2; cdr3_aa: CASSLLGGPTDTQYF; cdr3_nt: TGTGCCAGCAGCTTACTGGGAGGGCCCACAGATACGCAGTATTTT